The following is a T cell receptor beta chain sequence with its context. This entry comes from a study of shared T cell receptors in the human thymus. Trimming removed 4 bases from V and 0 bases from J; junction bases left unmatched: 5. The CDR3 totals 15 residues. Per germline, CDR1 LNHNV and CDR2 YYDKDF (reference sequence). Profiling relied on immunoSEQ multiplex PCR, and the TCRdb table lists in-frame clones only, not all of them. There are over 650,000 clones in the sample; 80% to 90% occur only once, and approximately 0.0097% lies in the top ten. This same sample was also part of a study on human thymus T cells. Per that paper: Resections obtained during corrective heart surgery supplied the thymus tissue. Across thymic and blood repertoires, the usage of V and J genes appeared to be biased.

This sequence joins TRBV15 and TRBJ2-7; 8 bases agree with TRBD2. Sequences were obtained from thymocytes. The origin of this receptor is a boy in the first two years of life with a congenital heart defect. The CDR3 DNA reads TGTGCCACCAGCAAATTTAGCGGGGTCTCCTACGAGCAGTACTTC. It yields the protein CATSKFSGVSYEQYF.